Below, 23 T cell receptor beta chains from the same sample are listed, as sequenced in a study of cytotoxic CD8 clonotypes in ibrutinib-treated CLL. Profiling relied on immunoSEQ multiplex PCR, and the TCRdb table lists in-frame clones only, not all of them. The sample shows 45,000 to 70,000 clones, approximately 60% of them seen only once. The source material was PBMCs, sampled after 24 months of ibrutinib treatment. These receptors were taken from a human donor with chronic lymphocytic leukemia.

The chain couples TRBV7-6 to TRBJ2-3; TRBD2 is a possible D gene (6 bases). Germline V gene data show CDR1 as SGHVS and CDR2 as FNYEAQ. The ends were cut back, 5 bases at V and 2 bases at J, with 17 bases in the middle. The CDR3 totals 16 residues. This CDR3 is CASSPISAGYTDTQYF. CDR3 sequence (DNA): TGTGCCAGCAGCCCAATCTCGGCGGGATACACAGATACGCAGTATTTT.

In nucleotides, the CDR3 is TGTGCCAGCAGCCAACGGACTAGCGGGAGGCACGAGGCCGGGGAGCTGTTTTTT. Protein sequence: CASSQRTSGRHEAGELFF. The gene calls are TRBV14 and TRBJ2-2; TRBD2 matches 14 bases. The germline CDR1 and CDR2 sequences are SGHDN and FVKESK. The CDR3 is made up of 18 amino acids. V shed 2 bases, J shed 6 bases, and the junction held 8 bases outside the gene matches.

V gene TRBV25-1 combines with J gene TRBJ2-1; 9 bases are a match to TRBD2. The J segment lost 2 bases and the V segment lost 5 bases, leaving 1 base of the junction unmatched. Germline V gene data show CDR1 as MGHDK and CDR2 as SYGVNS. The CDR3 runs to 14 residues. The CDR3 nucleotides are TGTGCCAGCAGTATAGCGGGGGCCTACAATGAGCAGTTCTTC. Its protein product is CASSIAGAYNEQFF. Filled out from reference TRBV25-1 and TRBJ2-1, the complete variable domain reads EADIYQTPRYLVIGTGKKITLECSQTMGHDKMYWYQQDPGMELHLIHYSYGVNSTEKGDLSSESTVSRIRTEHFPLTLESARPSHTSQYLCASSIAGAYNEQFFGPGTRLTVL.

The rearrangement links TRBV27 to TRBJ2-1; TRBD1 matches at 11 bases. This CDR3 region has 15 residues. Germline CDR1 is MNHEY and CDR2 is SMNVEV (reference sequence). V lost 7 bases and J lost 3; bases outside the gene matches: 5. This chain's CDR3 is CASTAGTGGYNEQFF. The DNA of the CDR3 is TGTGCCAGCACGGCCGGGACAGGGGGCTACAATGAGCAGTTCTTC.

This clone was picked up one time. The chain carries TRBV19 and TRBJ2-7, with 11 bases fitting TRBD1. Trimming at V came to 5 bases and at J to 5 bases, leaving 5 bases not matched to a gene. The length of the CDR3 is 14 residues. Germline loops: CDR1 LNHDA, CDR2 SQIVND (reference sequence). CDR3 bases: TGTGCCAGTAGTTTACGGACAGGGGGCCACGAGCAGTACTTC. Its translation is CASSLRTGGHEQYF.

For this clone: The junction shows a germline mismatch at one end, possibly a read error. This sequence joins TRBV2 and TRBJ1-1; D gene uncertain. CDR1 is SNHLY and CDR2 is FYNNEI in the germline V gene. The CDR3 contains 13 residues. In nucleotides, the CDR3 is TGTGCCAGCAGAGAAGTGCTGAACACTGAAGCTTTCTTT. Amino acids: CASREVLNTEAFF. The entire variable domain, with the rest obtained from reference TRBV2 and TRBJ1-1, is as follows: EPEVTQTPSHQVTQMGQEVILRCVPISNHLYFYWYRQILGQKVEFLVSFYNNEISEKSEIFDDQFSVERPDGSNFTLKIRSTKLEDSAMYFCASREVLNTEAFFGQGTRLTVV.

This clone has more than one count but fewer than ten. The rearrangement uses TRBV28 and TRBJ1-2, with TRBD1 as a possible D gene (5 bases). Trimming shortened V by 6 bases and J by 2 bases, and 19 bases separated the two germline ends. This CDR3 spans 16 amino acids. Germline CDR1 is MDHEN and CDR2 is SYDVKM. The CDR3 reads CASSSDDSLMNYGYTF. In DNA form, the CDR3 reads TGTGCCAGCAGCTCCGATGACAGCCTGATGAACTATGGCTACACCTTC.

V and J are TRBV7-9 and TRBJ2-2; TRBD1 matches at 10 bases. CDR1 and CDR2 (germline): SEHNR, FQNEAQ (reference sequence). This CDR3 has 15 residues. The J segment lost 4 bases and the V segment lost 6 bases, leaving 5 bases of the junction unmatched. CDR3 sequence (DNA): TGTGCCAGCAGGACAGGGGGCGCTGGCACCGGGGAGCTGTTTTTT. It is translated as CASRTGGAGTGELFF.

The chain couples TRBV28 to TRBJ2-6; 10 positions match TRBD2. The V gene's germline CDR1 is MDHEN and CDR2 SYDVKM. V was pared by 4 bases and J by 0 bases, with 21 bases of the junction left unmatched. CDR3 length: 23 amino acids. The CDR3 sequence is CASSWTYSGATSGLHSGANVLTF. For the CDR3, the DNA is TGTGCCAGCAGTTGGACCTACTCGGGAGCGACTAGCGGGTTGCACTCTGGGGCCAACGTCCTGACTTTC.

This clone was detected a few times. The V and J genes are TRBV5-1 and TRBJ1-2; 7 nucleotides agree with TRBD1. CDR1 is SGHRS and CDR2 is YFSETQ in the germline V gene. This CDR3 region has 15 residues. With V trimmed by 4 bases and J by 4 bases, 10 bases remained unmatched. CDR3 DNA: TGCGCCAGCAGCAAAGACAGGGTCGTCAGCTATGGCTACACCTTC. It encodes CASSKDRVVSYGYTF.

The chain uses TRBV5-1 and TRBJ2-7, with D hard to call. The V and J ends lost 2 bases and 4 bases respectively, with 10 bases between them. The CDR3 covers 13 residues. Looked up from germline, CDR1 is SGHRS and CDR2 is YFSETQ. For the CDR3, the DNA is TGCGCCAGCAGCTTTGACACCTCATACGAGCAGTACGTC. The encoded protein is CASSFDTSYEQYV.

This rearrangement joins TRBV5-6 to TRBJ2-5; D remains unclear. The V end was cut by 0 bases, the J end by 4 bases, with 1 base between. Germline CDR1 SGHDT, CDR2 YYEEEE. The CDR3 runs to 11 residues. CDR3 protein: CASSLVETQYF. In DNA, the CDR3 is TGTGCCAGCAGCTTGGTAGAGACCCAGTACTTC.

This clone occurred a few times. The chain couples TRBV2 to TRBJ2-1, with TRBD2 matching over 10 bases. Trimming cost V 8 bases and J 4 bases; bases outside gene matches: 2. The germline CDR1 and CDR2 sequences are SNHLY and FYNNEI. This CDR3 has 13 amino acids. DNA for the CDR3: TGTGCCAGCGGACTAGCGGAGTACAATGAGCAGTTCTTC. Translating it yields CASGLAEYNEQFF.

In this sample, this clone turned up a few times. The chain carries TRBV27 and TRBJ2-7; 7 bases map to TRBD2. Germline V CDR1 and CDR2: MNHEY, SMNVEV (reference sequence). V lost 6 bases, J lost 7 bases, and 15 bases stayed unmatched. This CDR3 region has 15 residues. CDR3 protein: CASRATSQIYLEQYF. The CDR3 nucleotides read TGTGCCAGCAGAGCGACTAGCCAGATATACTTAGAGCAGTACTTC.

The chain combines TRBV5-1 with TRBJ2-5; D gene ambiguous. Trimming left V 7 bases short and J 5 bases short, with 15 bases between. This CDR3 contains 13 residues. The germline V gene has CDR1 SGHRS and CDR2 YFSETQ. The CDR3 DNA follows: TGCGCCAGCCGTGGCGCCCCGTCGGAGACCCAGTACTTC. Its protein product is CASRGAPSETQYF.

The chain joins TRBV2 to TRBJ1-2, with D hard to call. Trimming cost V 5 bases and J 7 bases, with 11 bases left between them. Looked up from germline, CDR1 is SNHLY and CDR2 is FYNNEI. The CDR3 has 12 amino acids. The CDR3 spells CASSYRGSGYTF. The CDR3 DNA reads as TGTGCCAGCAGTTACCGGGGTAGTGGCTACACCTTC.

The genes are TRBV4-2 and TRBJ2-7; D not certain. V lost 0 bases and J 0 bases, leaving 9 bases between the germline ends. Germline values: CDR1 LGHNA, CDR2 YNFKEQ. This CDR3 comprises 15 residues. The DNA of the CDR3 is TGTGCCAGCAGCCAAGAGTTTTCTTACTCCTACGAGCAGTACTTC. Translation gives CASSQEFSYSYEQYF.

In its sample, this clone was seen a few times. The chain couples TRBV19 to TRBJ1-4; D call uncertain. The CDR3 has 18 residues. V was trimmed by 7 bases and J by 1 base, leaving 22 bases between them. Germline V gene lookup returns CDR1 LNHDA and CDR2 SQIVND (reference sequence). The CDR3 sequence: CASTPTLGRWRTNEKLFF. CDR3 bases: TGTGCCAGTACCCCAACCCTCGGACGCTGGCGAACTAATGAAAAACTGTTTTTT.

Only a few counts were recorded for this clone. The V gene is TRBV7-8, the J gene TRBJ1-2; D remains unclear. The CDR3 sequence is 15 residues long. Germline V lookup: CDR1 SGHVS, CDR2 FQNEAQ. Trimming cost V 5 bases and J 4 bases, with 17 bases left between them. The DNA for the CDR3 is TGTGCCAGCAGCCCATTTGTGGGGTCGGTCTATGGCTACACCTTC. Amino acids: CASSPFVGSVYGYTF. The full variable domain, completed using reference TRBV7-8 and TRBJ1-2, is GAGVSQSPRYKVAKRGQDVALRCDPISGHVSLFWYQQALGQGPEFLTYFQNEAQLDKSGLPSDRFFAERPEGSVSTLKIQRTQQEDSAVYLCASSPFVGSVYGYTFGSGTRLTVV.

V gene TRBV10-2 combines with J gene TRBJ2-3; tentatively, D is TRBD2 (6 bases). V lost 3 bases and J 4 bases, leaving 11 bases between the germline ends. Germline CDR1 WSHSY, CDR2 SAAADI. The CDR3 runs 14 residues. As DNA, the CDR3 is TGCGCCAGCAGTGATGGCGGGGCCGCAGATACGCAGTATTTT. It yields the protein CASSDGGAADTQYF.

The rearrangement uses TRBV28 and TRBJ1-2; 7 bases are a match to TRBD1. Unmatched junction bases numbered 7, after V lost 3 bases and J lost 3 bases. The CDR3 has 15 amino acids. Germline V gene data show CDR1 as MDHEN and CDR2 as SYDVKM. CDR3 residues: CASSLAIQGYYGYTF. The CDR3 DNA is TGTGCCAGCAGTTTGGCCATACAGGGGTACTATGGCTACACCTTC.

This clone appeared a single time. This chain uses TRBV5-6 with TRBJ2-1, with TRBD1 matching over 8 bases. This CDR3 comprises 15 residues. In germline, CDR1 is SGHDT, CDR2 YYEEEE. The V gene end was trimmed by 4 bases and the J gene end by 0 bases; junction bases not matched to a gene: 3. Here the CDR3 reads CASSQQGDSYNEQFF. In DNA form, the CDR3 reads TGTGCCAGCAGCCAACAGGGGGACTCCTACAATGAGCAGTTCTTC.

This clone was picked up a small number of times. This sequence joins TRBV5-1 and TRBJ2-7; D is undetermined. The length of the CDR3 is 13 residues. Germline V gene lookup returns CDR1 SGHRS and CDR2 YFSETQ. V was cut by 4 bases and J by 0 bases, with 8 bases left in between. The CDR3 DNA is TGCGCCAGCAGCGTATCCGACTCCTACGAGCAGTACTTC. The encoded protein is CASSVSDSYEQYF.